The 5 T cell receptor beta chains below all came from one sample that was sequenced in a study of cytotoxic CD8 clonotypes in ibrutinib-treated CLL. Method: immunoSEQ multiplex PCR; TCRdb's copy keeps in-frame clones and lacks some. The data contain about 300,000 clones, roughly three quarters of them seen just once; the ten biggest clones take up around 6%. This specimen consisted of PBMCs, obtained at disease progression, from a patient treated with ibrutinib. The receptors originated from a human donor with chronic lymphocytic leukemia.

This rearrangement joins TRBV7-8 to TRBJ2-7; D is uncertain. Germline CDR1 and CDR2: SGHVS and FQNEAQ. V was cut by 0 bases and J by 3 bases, with 6 bases left in between. The CDR3 is 13 residues long. The CDR3 DNA reads as TGTGCCAGCAGCTTAGCAGGGAACTACGAGCAGTACTTC. It codes for CASSLAGNYEQYF.

The rearrangement joins TRBV6-1 to TRBJ1-2; 8 nucleotides line up with TRBD1. Germline V gives CDR1 MNHNS, CDR2 SASEGT. Losses at the gene ends were 5 bases for V and 8 bases for J; bases not matched to a gene: 7. The CDR3 runs 13 residues. CDR3: CASSPPRGLGYTF. The CDR3 DNA is TGTGCCAGCAGTCCACCCAGGGGGCTGGGCTACACCTTC.

The chain carries TRBV6-5 and TRBJ1-4; 8 nucleotides align to TRBD1. Trimming at V came to 4 bases and at J to 10 bases, leaving 5 bases not matched to a gene. Germline lookup yields CDR1 MNHEY and CDR2 SVGAGI. This CDR3 is 13 amino acids long. The CDR3 DNA follows: TGTGCCAGCAGTTCCCGGACAGGGACAAAACTGTTTTTT. Its protein product is CASSSRTGTKLFF.

V usage is TRBV5-1 and J usage is TRBJ1-2; weak D call: TRBD1 (6 bases). CDR3 length: 14 residues. CDR1 is SGHRS, CDR2 YFSETQ, per germline. Trimming pared 9 bases from V and 6 bases from J, leaving 21 bases between. The CDR3: CAIAVPRGSHGYTF. DNA of the CDR3: TGCGCCATTGCAGTCCCCAGGGGTAGTCATGGCTACACCTTC.

J is TRBJ2-4 and V is TRBV6-7; D is possibly TRBD1 or TRBD2 (5 bases each). TRBV6-7 is an open reading frame whose function is uncertain. V gave up 1 base and J gave up 0 bases, with 13 bases separating them. The CDR3 is made up of 17 amino acids. Here the CDR3 DNA reads TGTGCCAGCAGTTACTTCCGGGACGTAAGAGCCAAAAACATTCAGTACTTC. Protein product: CASSYFRDVRAKNIQYF.